There are a few counts of the clone carrying this TCR beta chain. The sample belongs to a study of blood T cells in healthy people across ages. At the level of the study: About one barcoded beta molecule was captured per two T cells (by template switching).

Combining a sample-barcoded 5' primer with a J-beta primer mix, a second PCR ran for roughly 7 to 12 cycles. TCRdb analysed the 5' RACE reads with MiXCR anew, one entry per CDR3 protein. The table includes around 800,000 distinct CDR3 sequences, about 26% detected once. J gave up 0 bases and V 2 bases, and 10 bases lay outside the gene matches. The CDR3 has 18 amino acids. Germline V CDR1 and CDR2: MNHEY, SVGAGI. These data also featured in a second study, about T cells of mothers and their children. That paper notes: Over 8 million reads per mother and some 3 million per child were obtained.

Sequences were obtained from blood. The chain uses TRBV6-5 and TRBJ2-3; 8 bases are a match to TRBD2. The receptor was isolated from a boy aged 5-17 years in good health. Here the CDR3 DNA reads TGTGCCAGCAGTTACCCCCCGGGAGGGATGATTAGCACAGATACGCAGTATTTT. Encoded protein: CASSYPPGGMISTDTQYF.